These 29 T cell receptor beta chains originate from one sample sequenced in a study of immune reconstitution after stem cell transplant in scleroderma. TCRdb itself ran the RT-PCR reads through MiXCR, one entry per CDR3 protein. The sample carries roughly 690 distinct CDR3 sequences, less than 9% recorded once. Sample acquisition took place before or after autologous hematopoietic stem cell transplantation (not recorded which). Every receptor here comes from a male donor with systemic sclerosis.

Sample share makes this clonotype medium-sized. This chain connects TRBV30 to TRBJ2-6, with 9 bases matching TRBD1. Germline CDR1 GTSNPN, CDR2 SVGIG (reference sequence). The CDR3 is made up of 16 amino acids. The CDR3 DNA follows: TGTGCTGGAGGGACAGGGAAGGCTGCTGGGGCCAACGTCCTGACTTTC. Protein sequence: CAGGTGKAAGANVLTF.

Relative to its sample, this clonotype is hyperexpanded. The CDR3 nucleotides read TGTGCCAGCAGTTTTTCGTATTTGACTGAAGCTTTCTTT. Translating it yields CASSFSYLTEAFF. The V and J genes are TRBV12-3 or TRBV12-4 and TRBJ1-1; unclear D gene. This CDR3 comprises 13 residues. V dropped 3 bases and J dropped 5 bases, with 10 bases sitting between them.

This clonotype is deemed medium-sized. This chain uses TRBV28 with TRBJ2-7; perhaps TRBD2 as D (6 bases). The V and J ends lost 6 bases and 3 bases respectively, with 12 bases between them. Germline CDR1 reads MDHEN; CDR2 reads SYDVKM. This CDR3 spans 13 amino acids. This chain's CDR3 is CASSQGLNYEQYF. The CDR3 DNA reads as TGTGCCAGCAGCCAGGGACTCAACTACGAGCAGTACTTC. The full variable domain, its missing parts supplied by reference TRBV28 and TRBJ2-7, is DVKVTQSSRYLVKRTGEKVFLECVQDMDHENMFWYRQDPGLGLRLIYFSYDVKMKEKGDIPEGYSVSREKKERFSLILESASTNQTSMYLCASSQGLNYEQYFGPGTRLTVT.

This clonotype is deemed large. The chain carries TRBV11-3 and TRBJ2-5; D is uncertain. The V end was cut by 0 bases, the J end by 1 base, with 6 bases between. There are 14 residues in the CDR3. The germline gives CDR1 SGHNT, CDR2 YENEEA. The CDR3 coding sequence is TGTGCCAGCAGCTTAGACAGGTTCCAAGAGACCCAGTACTTC. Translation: CASSLDRFQETQYF.

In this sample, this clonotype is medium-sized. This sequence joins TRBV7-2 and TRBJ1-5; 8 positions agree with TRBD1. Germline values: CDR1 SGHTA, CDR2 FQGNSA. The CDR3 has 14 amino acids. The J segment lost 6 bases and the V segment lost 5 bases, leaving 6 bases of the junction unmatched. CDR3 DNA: TGTGCCAGCAGCGGCTCAGGGGGCGTTCAGCCCCAGCATTTT. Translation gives CASSGSGGVQPQHF.

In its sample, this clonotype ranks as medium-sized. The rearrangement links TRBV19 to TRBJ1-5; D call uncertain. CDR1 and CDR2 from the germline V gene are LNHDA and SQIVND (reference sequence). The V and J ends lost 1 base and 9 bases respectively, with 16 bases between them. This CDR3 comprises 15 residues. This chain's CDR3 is CASSIADSAAAPQHF. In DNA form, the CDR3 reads TGTGCCAGTAGTATAGCGGACTCGGCCGCCGCGCCCCAGCATTTT.

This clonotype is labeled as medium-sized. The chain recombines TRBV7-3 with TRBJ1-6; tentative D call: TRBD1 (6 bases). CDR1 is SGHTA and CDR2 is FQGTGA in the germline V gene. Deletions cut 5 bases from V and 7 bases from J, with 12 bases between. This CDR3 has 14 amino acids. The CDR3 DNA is TGTGCCAGCAGCCTCTCAGGGGCAAATTCACCCCTCCACTTT. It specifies CASSLSGANSPLHF.

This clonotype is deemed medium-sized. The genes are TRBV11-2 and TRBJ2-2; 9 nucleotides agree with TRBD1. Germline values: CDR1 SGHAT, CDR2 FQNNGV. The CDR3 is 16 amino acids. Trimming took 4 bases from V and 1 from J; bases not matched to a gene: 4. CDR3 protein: CASSSWTGVNTGELFF. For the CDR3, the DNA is TGTGCCAGCAGCTCTTGGACAGGGGTGAACACCGGGGAGCTGTTTTTT.

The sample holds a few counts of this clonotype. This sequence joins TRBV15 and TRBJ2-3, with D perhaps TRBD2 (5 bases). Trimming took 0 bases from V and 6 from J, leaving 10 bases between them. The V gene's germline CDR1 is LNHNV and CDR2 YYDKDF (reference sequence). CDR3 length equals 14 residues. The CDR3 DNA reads TGTGCCACCAGCAGAGACCTAGCTCGGGATACGCAGTATTTT. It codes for CATSRDLARDTQYF.

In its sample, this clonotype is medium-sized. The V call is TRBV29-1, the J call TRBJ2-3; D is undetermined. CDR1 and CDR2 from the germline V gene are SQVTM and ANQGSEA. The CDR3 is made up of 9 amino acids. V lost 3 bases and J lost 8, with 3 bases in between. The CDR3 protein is CSVDCTQYF. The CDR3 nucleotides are TGCAGCGTTGACTGTACGCAGTATTTT.

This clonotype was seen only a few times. CDR3 loop: CASSYSIPLAGGAIQETQYF. The CDR3, as DNA: TGTGCCAGCAGTTACTCGATTCCCCTAGCGGGAGGCGCCATTCAAGAGACCCAGTACTTC. The chain is built from TRBV6-2 or TRBV6-3 and TRBJ2-5; 11 bases map to TRBD2. CDR1 is MNHEY and CDR2 is SVGEGT in the germline V gene. The CDR3 extends over 20 amino acids. J was trimmed by 2 bases and V by 0 bases; bases with no gene match: 14.

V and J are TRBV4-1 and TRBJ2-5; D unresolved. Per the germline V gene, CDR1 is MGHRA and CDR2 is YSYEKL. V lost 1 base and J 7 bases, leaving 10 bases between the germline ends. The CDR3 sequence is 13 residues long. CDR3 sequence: CASSQGQEVTQYF. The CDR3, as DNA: TGCGCCAGCAGCCAAGGGCAAGAAGTGACCCAGTACTTC.

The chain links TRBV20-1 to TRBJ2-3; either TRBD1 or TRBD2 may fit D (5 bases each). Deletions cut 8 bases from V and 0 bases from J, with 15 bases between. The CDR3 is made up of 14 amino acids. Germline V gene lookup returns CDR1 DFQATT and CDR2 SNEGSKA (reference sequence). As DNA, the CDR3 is TGCAGTCTCCCCCGGGGCGCTAGCACAGATACGCAGTATTTT. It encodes CSLPRGASTDTQYF.

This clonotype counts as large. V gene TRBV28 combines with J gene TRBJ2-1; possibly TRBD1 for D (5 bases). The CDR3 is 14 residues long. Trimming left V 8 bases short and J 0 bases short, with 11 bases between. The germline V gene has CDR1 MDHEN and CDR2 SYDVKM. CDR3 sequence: CASDRQSSYNEQFF. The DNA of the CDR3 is TGTGCCAGCGATAGACAGTCCTCCTACAATGAGCAGTTCTTC.

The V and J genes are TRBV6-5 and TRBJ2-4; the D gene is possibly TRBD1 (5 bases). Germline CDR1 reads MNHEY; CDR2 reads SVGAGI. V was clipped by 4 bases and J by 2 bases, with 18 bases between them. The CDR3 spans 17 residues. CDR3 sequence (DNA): TGTGCCAGCAGTTCTCGGACACTGCAGAAGTCCAAAAACATTCAGTACTTC. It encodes CASSSRTLQKSKNIQYF.

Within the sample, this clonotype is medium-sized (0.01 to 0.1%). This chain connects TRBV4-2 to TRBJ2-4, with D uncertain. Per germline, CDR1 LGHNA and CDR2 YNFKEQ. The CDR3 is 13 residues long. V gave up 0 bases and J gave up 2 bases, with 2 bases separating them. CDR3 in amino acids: CASSQDSKNIQYF. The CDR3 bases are TGTGCCAGCAGCCAAGACTCCAAAAACATTCAGTACTTC.

The CDR3 DNA follows: TGCAGTGCTAGAGGACAGGGAAACTACAATGAGCAGTTCTTC. It codes for CSARGQGNYNEQFF. The chain couples TRBV20-1 to TRBJ2-1, with 7 bases that match TRBD1. Trimming removed 1 base from V and 3 bases from J; junction bases left unmatched: 3. This CDR3 is built from 14 residues. Germline assignment: CDR1 DFQATT and CDR2 SNEGSKA (reference sequence).

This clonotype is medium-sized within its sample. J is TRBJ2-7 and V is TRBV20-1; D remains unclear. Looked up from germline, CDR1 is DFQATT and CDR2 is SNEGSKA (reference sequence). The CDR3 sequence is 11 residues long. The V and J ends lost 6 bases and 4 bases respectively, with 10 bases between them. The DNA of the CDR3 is TGCAGTGCGAGACCGCTTTACGAGCAGTACTTC. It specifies CSARPLYEQYF.

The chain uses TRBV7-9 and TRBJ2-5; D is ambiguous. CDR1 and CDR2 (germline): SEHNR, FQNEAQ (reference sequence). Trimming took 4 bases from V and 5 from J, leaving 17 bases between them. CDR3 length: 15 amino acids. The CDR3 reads CASSSPDAVGETQYF. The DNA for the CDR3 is TGTGCCAGCAGCTCTCCAGATGCGGTTGGCGAGACCCAGTACTTC.

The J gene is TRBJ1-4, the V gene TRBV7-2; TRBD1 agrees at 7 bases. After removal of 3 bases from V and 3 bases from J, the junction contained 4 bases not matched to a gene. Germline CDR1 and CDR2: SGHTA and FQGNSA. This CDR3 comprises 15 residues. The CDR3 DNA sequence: TGTGCCAGCAGCTTCAATCAGGGGGCTAATGAAAAACTGTTTTTT. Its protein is CASSFNQGANEKLFF.

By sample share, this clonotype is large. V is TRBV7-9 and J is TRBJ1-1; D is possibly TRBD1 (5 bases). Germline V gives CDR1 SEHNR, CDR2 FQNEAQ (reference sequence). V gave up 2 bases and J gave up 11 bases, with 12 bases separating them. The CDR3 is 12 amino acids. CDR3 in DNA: TGTGCCAGCAGCTTAATGCAGGGACCGGCTTTCTTT. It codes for CASSLMQGPAFF. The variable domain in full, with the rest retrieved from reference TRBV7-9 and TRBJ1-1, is DTGVSQNPRHKITKRGQNVTFRCDPISEHNRLYWYRQTLGQGPEFLTYFQNEAQLEKSRLLSDRFSAERPKGSFSTLEIQRTEQGDSAMYLCASSLMQGPAFFGQGTRLTVV.

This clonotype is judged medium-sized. The CDR3, as DNA: TGTGCCAGCAGTTTAAATGGAGGAAACACCATATATTTT. This gives the protein CASSLNGGNTIYF. The rearrangement links TRBV27 to TRBJ1-3; no definite D call. V was pared by 2 bases and J by 4 bases, with 6 bases between. Germline lookup yields CDR1 MNHEY and CDR2 SMNVEV (reference sequence). This CDR3 is 13 amino acids long.

The CDR3 sequence: CATSRDIGGDQPQHF. CDR3 nucleotides: TGTGCCACCAGCAGAGATATCGGGGGAGATCAGCCCCAGCATTTT. The rearrangement uses TRBV15 and TRBJ1-5; possibly TRBD1 for D (5 bases). CDR3 length equals 15 residues. Germline-derived CDR1 and CDR2 are LNHNV and YYDKDF (reference sequence). Trimming left V 0 bases short and J 5 bases short, with 11 bases between.

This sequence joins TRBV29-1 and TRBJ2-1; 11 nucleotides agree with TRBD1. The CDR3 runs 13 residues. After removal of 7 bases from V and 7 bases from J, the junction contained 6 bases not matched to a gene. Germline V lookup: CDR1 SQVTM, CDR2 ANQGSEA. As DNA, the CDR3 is TGCAGCGCCGGACAGGGGGCGAATAATGAGCAGTTCTTC. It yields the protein CSAGQGANNEQFF.

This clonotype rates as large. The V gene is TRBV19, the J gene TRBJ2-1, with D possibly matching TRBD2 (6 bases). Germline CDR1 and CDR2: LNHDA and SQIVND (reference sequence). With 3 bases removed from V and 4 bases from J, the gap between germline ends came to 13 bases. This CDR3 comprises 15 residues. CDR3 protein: CASSIKGGLYNEQFF. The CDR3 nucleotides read TGTGCCAGTAGTATTAAGGGAGGCTTATACAATGAGCAGTTCTTC.

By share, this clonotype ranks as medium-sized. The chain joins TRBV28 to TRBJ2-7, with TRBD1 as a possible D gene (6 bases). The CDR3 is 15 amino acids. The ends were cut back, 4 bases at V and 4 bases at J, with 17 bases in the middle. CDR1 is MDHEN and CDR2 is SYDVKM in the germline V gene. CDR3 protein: CASSSPRVRGYEQYF. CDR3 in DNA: TGTGCCAGCAGTTCACCTCGGGTCAGGGGTTACGAGCAGTACTTC. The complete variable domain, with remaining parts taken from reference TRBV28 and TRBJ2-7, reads DVKVTQSSRYLVKRTGEKVFLECVQDMDHENMFWYRQDPGLGLRLIYFSYDVKMKEKGDIPEGYSVSREKKERFSLILESASTNQTSMYLCASSSPRVRGYEQYFGPGTRLTVT.

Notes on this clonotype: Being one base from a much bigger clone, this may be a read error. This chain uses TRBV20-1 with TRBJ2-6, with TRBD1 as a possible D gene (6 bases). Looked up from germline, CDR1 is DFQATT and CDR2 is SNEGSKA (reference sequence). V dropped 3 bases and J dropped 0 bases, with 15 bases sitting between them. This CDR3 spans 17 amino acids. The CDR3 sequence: CSARTGQSNSGANVLTF. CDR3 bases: TGCAGTGCTAGGACCGGACAGAGCAACTCTGGGGCCAACGTCCTGACTTTC.

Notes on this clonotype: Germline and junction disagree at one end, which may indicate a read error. The CDR3 DNA reads as TGTGCCAGCAGCTCCGGGACTTCGAACACTGGAGCTTTCTTT. Translated, it gives CASSSGTSNTGAFF. This rearrangement joins TRBV7-9 to TRBJ1-1; D possibly corresponds to TRBD1 (5 bases). Germline V lookup: CDR1 SEHNR, CDR2 FQNEAQ (reference sequence). The CDR3 covers 14 residues.

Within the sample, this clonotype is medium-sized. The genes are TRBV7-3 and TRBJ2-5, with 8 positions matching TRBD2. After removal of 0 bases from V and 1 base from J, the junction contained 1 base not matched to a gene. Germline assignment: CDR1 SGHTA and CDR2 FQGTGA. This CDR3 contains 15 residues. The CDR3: CASSLTSGTQETQYF. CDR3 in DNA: TGTGCCAGCAGCTTAACTAGCGGGACCCAAGAGACCCAGTACTTC.